Sequencing of this TCR beta chain was carried out in a study of T cell responses to AZD1222 COVID-19 vaccine. Whole-study findings and limits: Spike-spanning, vaccine-associated CD4 TCRs were dominant at 160-218 and 743-854. After the peak T cell response, and only then, were repertoires sampled.

Some clones are missing from TCRdb's copy, which holds only in-frame ones; the method was immunoSEQ multiplex PCR. This sample has around 80,000 clones, with 80% to 90% found just once. The CDR3 length is 13 residues. Germline-derived CDR1 and CDR2 are ENHRY and SYGVKD. The trim removed 6 bases at V and 2 bases at J, leaving 2 bases unmatched. This clone was found a few times. Its antigen is not known. This specimen consisted of peripheral blood, obtained 28 days after the second AZD1222 dose. The TCR sequence derives from an adult who received the AZD1222 COVID-19 vaccine. The rearrangement links TRBV10-3 to TRBJ2-7; 9 nucleotides line up with TRBD1. CDR3 amino acids: CAISRDRAYEQYF. The CDR3 bases are TGTGCCATCAGCCGGGACAGGGCCTACGAGCAGTACTTC.